The 18 T cell receptor beta chains given below trace back to one sample, sequenced in a study of blood T cell repertoires in COVID-19. Profiling relied on immunoSEQ multiplex PCR, and the TCRdb table lists in-frame clones only, not all of them. The data contain 300,000 or so clones, about 84% of them singletons. The sequencing input was peripheral blood. The receptors shown here come from a woman aged 45-60 years with acute or convalescent COVID-19.

V and J are TRBV12-3 or TRBV12-4 and TRBJ1-1, with D possibly TRBD1 on 6 matching bases. The CDR3 totals 12 residues. The V end lost 6 bases, the J end lost 5 bases, and 10 bases lay between the germline ends. The CDR3 is CASSPQGTEAFF. The CDR3 DNA is TGTGCCAGCAGCCCTCAGGGGACTGAAGCTTTCTTT.

The rearrangement joins TRBV6-2 or TRBV6-3 to TRBJ2-7; TRBD1 agrees at 7 bases. Germline CDR1 and CDR2: MNHEY and SVGEGT. The CDR3 extends over 15 amino acids. The V segment lost 5 bases and the J segment 2 bases; nucleotides outside the gene matches: 9. Here the CDR3 reads CASSLKDGTAYEQYF. The DNA of the CDR3 is TGTGCCAGCAGTCTTAAAGACGGGACAGCCTACGAGCAGTACTTC.

The rearrangement links TRBV19 to TRBJ1-5; TRBD1 matches 9 bases. J lost 0 bases, V lost 5 bases, and 2 bases had no gene match. The length of the CDR3 is 15 residues. CDR1 LNHDA and CDR2 SQIVND come from the germline V gene (reference sequence). CDR3 sequence reads: CASSWTGDSNQPQHF. As DNA, the CDR3 is TGTGCCAGTAGTTGGACAGGGGATAGCAATCAGCCCCAGCATTTT. Filled out from reference TRBV19 and TRBJ1-5, the complete variable domain reads DGGITQSPKYLFRKEGQNVTLSCEQNLNHDAMYWYRQDPGQGLRLIYYSQIVNDFQKGDIAEGYSVSREKKESFPLTVTSAQKNPTAFYLCASSWTGDSNQPQHFGDGTRLSIL.

The chain couples TRBV15 to TRBJ1-4; 7 bases line up with TRBD1. The CDR3 totals 16 residues. Trimming removed 3 bases from V and 0 bases from J; junction bases left unmatched: 4. Germline V CDR1 and CDR2: LNHNV, YYDKDF (reference sequence). In DNA, the CDR3 is TGTGCCACCAGCAGGGGACAGACCGCAACTAATGAAAAACTGTTTTTT. Its translation is CATSRGQTATNEKLFF.

V gene TRBV4-2 combines with J gene TRBJ1-5; the D gene is possibly TRBD1 (5 bases). CDR3 size: 16 residues. Trimming stripped 0 bases from V and 0 bases from J, with 9 bases between. Germline lookup yields CDR1 LGHNA and CDR2 YNFKEQ. The CDR3 region has the DNA TGTGCCAGCAGCCAAGAAAGGGGCACTAGCAATCAGCCCCAGCATTTT. Residues: CASSQERGTSNQPQHF.

V is TRBV7-9 and J is TRBJ2-7; TRBD2 is a possible D gene (6 bases). This CDR3 comprises 14 residues. Germline V gene data show CDR1 as SEHNR and CDR2 as FQNEAQ (reference sequence). The V end lost 5 bases, the J end lost 5 bases, and 16 bases lay between the germline ends. The CDR3 region is CASSLGEAADEQYF. The CDR3, as DNA: TGTGCCAGCAGCCTCGGGGAGGCGGCAGACGAGCAGTACTTC.

This clone has just a few counts. The chain couples TRBV10-2 to TRBJ2-1; the D gene is possibly TRBD1 (5 bases). The CDR3 has 12 residues. Germline V CDR1 and CDR2: WSHSY, SAAADI. V was pared by 6 bases and J by 5 bases, with 8 bases between. CDR3 protein: CASRAGNNEQFF. The CDR3 DNA reads TGCGCCAGCAGGGCAGGGAACAATGAGCAGTTCTTC.

This rearrangement joins TRBV7-2 to TRBJ2-7; 8 bases align to TRBD2. Unmatched junction bases numbered 5, after V lost 4 bases and J lost 0 bases. Germline CDR1 is SGHTA and CDR2 is FQGNSA. This CDR3 is 15 amino acids long. Here the CDR3 reads CASSSQTSASYEQYF. CDR3 coding DNA: TGTGCCAGCAGCTCACAGACTAGCGCCTCCTACGAGCAGTACTTC.

This clone has more than one count but fewer than ten. The chain carries TRBV9 and TRBJ2-2, with a tentative D call TRBD2 (6 bases). This CDR3 has 16 residues. Germline CDR1 and CDR2: SGDLS and YYNGEE. V lost 1 base, J lost 1 base, and 11 bases lay in between. The CDR3 nucleotides read TGTGCCAGCAGCGTACGGAGTAGCGGGAACACCGGGGAGCTGTTTTTT. Translating gives CASSVRSSGNTGELFF.

The chain links TRBV4-3 to TRBJ2-7; the match to TRBD2 covers 10 bases. V lost 8 bases to trimming and J lost 7 bases; unmatched junction nucleotides: 14. The CDR3 extends over 15 amino acids. The germline V gene encodes CDR1 LGHNA and CDR2 YSLEER. The CDR3 DNA follows: TGCGCCAGCGGACCAGTAGCGGGAGGTTTAGAAGAGCAGTACTTC. Amino acids: CASGPVAGGLEEQYF.

CDR3 region: CASSSGTGPTGELFF. CDR3 coding DNA: TGCGCCAGCAGCTCCGGGACAGGACCTACCGGGGAGCTGTTTTTT. The rearrangement uses TRBV5-1 and TRBJ2-2; 8 bases align to TRBD1. The length of the CDR3 is 15 residues. The germline gives CDR1 SGHRS, CDR2 YFSETQ. V shed 3 bases and J 5 bases; nucleotides not matched to a gene: 6. Full variable domain (missing parts from reference TRBV5-1 and TRBJ2-2): KAGVTQTPRYLIKTRGQQVTLSCSPISGHRSVSWYQQTPGQGLQFLFEYFSETQRNKGNFPGRFSGRQFSNSRSEMNVSTLELGDSALYLCASSSGTGPTGELFFGEGSRLTVL.

The chain joins TRBV7-9 to TRBJ2-3; 10 nucleotides line up with TRBD2. The ends lost 7 bases at V and 6 bases at J; junction bases unmatched: 10. In germline, CDR1 is SEHNR, CDR2 FQNEAQ (reference sequence). The CDR3 totals 15 residues. The CDR3 here is CASTPKAGGPDTQYF. In nucleotides, the CDR3 is TGTGCCAGCACCCCTAAAGCGGGAGGGCCGGATACGCAGTATTTT.

CDR3 region: CASTTQEKDEQFF. CDR3 coding DNA: TGTGCCAGTACAACACAGGAAAAGGATGAGCAGTTCTTC. The chain links TRBV19 to TRBJ2-1, with D tentatively TRBD1 (5 bases). The CDR3 runs 13 residues. The germline V gene has CDR1 LNHDA and CDR2 SQIVND (reference sequence). Trimming took 7 bases from V and 8 from J, leaving 15 bases between them.

The chain carries TRBV27 and TRBJ1-4; tentatively, D is TRBD1 (5 bases). The germline V gene has CDR1 MNHEY and CDR2 SMNVEV (reference sequence). This CDR3 has 13 residues. With 4 bases removed from V and 7 bases from J, the gap between germline ends came to 10 bases. As DNA, the CDR3 is TGTGCCAGCAGTTCAAACACAGGTGAAAAACTGTTTTTT. It is translated as CASSSNTGEKLFF.

The gene calls are TRBV6-6 and TRBJ2-5, with 11 bases that match TRBD2. Trimming removed 2 bases from V and 4 bases from J; junction bases left unmatched: 0. Germline V gene sequence: CDR1 MNHNY, CDR2 SVGAGI (reference sequence). The length of the CDR3 is 14 residues. As DNA, the CDR3 is TGTGCCAGCAGTTACACTAGCGGGAGAGAGACCCAGTACTTC. Translating gives CASSYTSGRETQYF.

The chain couples TRBV6-2 or TRBV6-3 to TRBJ1-5, with a tentative D call TRBD1 (6 bases). There are 16 residues in the CDR3. Trimming shortened V by 2 bases and J by 3 bases, and 14 bases separated the two germline ends. CDR1 MNHEY and CDR2 SVGEGT come from the germline V gene. The CDR3 region has the DNA TGTGCCAGCAGTTACGTTACCAGGGGAAACAATCAGCCCCAGCATTTT. Translation gives CASSYVTRGNNQPQHF.

The rearrangement joins TRBV4-1 to TRBJ1-1; 9 positions agree with TRBD1. The CDR3 extends over 15 amino acids. The germline V gene has CDR1 MGHRA and CDR2 YSYEKL. V lost 4 bases to trimming and J lost 5 bases; unmatched junction nucleotides: 8. CDR3 DNA: TGCGCCAGCAGCCGGTACGGACAGGGGATTACTGAAGCTTTCTTT. Amino acid sequence: CASSRYGQGITEAFF.

V usage is TRBV5-1 and J usage is TRBJ1-5; TRBD1 matches at 10 bases. CDR3 length equals 16 residues. CDR1 SGHRS and CDR2 YFSETQ come from the germline V gene. Losses at the gene ends were 0 bases for V and 4 bases for J; bases not matched to a gene: 4. The CDR3 DNA follows: TGCGCCAGCAGCTTGGACGGGACAGGGGCTAATCAGCCCCAGCATTTT. Translating it yields CASSLDGTGANQPQHF.